This T cell receptor (beta chain) came from a study of blood T cell repertoires in COVID-19. The assay was immunoSEQ multiplex PCR, and TCRdb's table has in-frame clones only and misses some. The sample has roughly 220,000 clones, around 82% seen once. Sequences were obtained from peripheral blood. This receptor was obtained from a woman aged 55-70 years with acute or convalescent COVID-19.

The CDR3 is CATSDPSRGPRSYNEQFF. The DNA of the CDR3 is TGTGCCACCAGTGACCCTTCCCGGGGTCCGCGAAGCTACAATGAGCAGTTCTTC. This rearrangement joins TRBV24-1 to TRBJ2-1; a possible D gene is TRBD2 (5 bases). Trimming pared 4 bases from V and 3 bases from J, leaving 21 bases between. The CDR3 loop spans 18 amino acids. Germline CDR1 reads KGHDR; CDR2 reads SFDVKD.